One sample yielded the 11 T cell receptor beta chains listed below, sequenced in a study of shared clonotypes between healthy human individuals. TCRdb keeps only in-frame clones here, not all; method: immunoSEQ multiplex PCR. The sample shows a few million clones, over 85% of them seen only once. Sequencing was performed on naive CD4+ T cells sorted from blood. Documented subset: CD45RA+ positively selected. Source of these receptors: a man between 18 and 29 years old in good health.

The chain recombines TRBV10-3 with TRBJ2-5, with TRBD2 matching over 7 bases. V lost 11 bases and J lost 4; bases outside the gene matches: 16. The germline gives CDR1 ENHRY, CDR2 SYGVKD. The CDR3 spans 15 residues. This CDR3 reads CAYSNTGGGIETQYF. In DNA, the CDR3 is TGTGCCTATTCCAATACGGGGGGAGGTATAGAGACCCAGTACTTC.

J is TRBJ2-3 and V is TRBV7-9; 7 bases match TRBD2. Losses at the gene ends were 3 bases for V and 0 bases for J; bases not matched to a gene: 3. The CDR3 spans 15 residues. Germline V gene sequence: CDR1 SEHNR, CDR2 FQNEAQ (reference sequence). This CDR3 reads CASSFSGASTDTQYF. CDR3 coding DNA: TGTGCCAGCAGCTTCAGCGGGGCCAGCACAGATACGCAGTATTTT.

This clone was counted only a few times. The chain joins TRBV27 to TRBJ1-6; D unclear. V was pared by 6 bases and J by 4 bases, with 4 bases between. The CDR3 is 12 residues long. The germline gives CDR1 MNHEY, CDR2 SMNVEV (reference sequence). CDR3 bases: TGTGCCAGCAGCTCGTATAATTCACCCCTCCACTTT. This sequence encodes CASSSYNSPLHF.

The chain couples TRBV14 to TRBJ1-4, with D uncertain. Germline V lookup: CDR1 SGHDN, CDR2 FVKESK. The V end lost 4 bases, the J end lost 3 bases, and 15 bases lay between the germline ends. The CDR3 is 16 amino acids. In DNA form, the CDR3 reads TGTGCCAGCAGCCTCTTGGGTGTCAGCTCTAATGAAAAACTGTTTTTT. Translating it yields CASSLLGVSSNEKLFF.

The gene calls are TRBV10-2 and TRBJ1-4; 7 bases are shared with TRBD1. J was trimmed by 0 bases and V by 0 bases; bases with no gene match: 4. The CDR3 covers 17 residues. CDR1 is WSHSY, CDR2 SAAADI, per germline. This chain's CDR3 is CASSESGQFATNEKLFF. CDR3 DNA sequence: TGCGCCAGCAGTGAGTCGGGACAGTTTGCAACTAATGAAAAACTGTTTTTT.

The chain employs TRBV4-2 and TRBJ2-2; TRBD2 matches at 7 bases. This CDR3 contains 15 residues. Per the germline V gene, CDR1 is LGHNA and CDR2 is YNFKEQ. V dropped 3 bases and J dropped 6; count of bases not matched to a gene: 7. The CDR3 DNA is TGTGCCAGCAGCCAGGATACCACTAGCGCCGGGGAGCTGTTTTTT. Its translation: CASSQDTTSAGELFF.

The chain links TRBV6-5 to TRBJ2-7; the match to TRBD2 covers 9 bases. This CDR3 region has 14 residues. V gave up 7 bases and J gave up 1 base; unmatched junction bases: 5. Germline CDR1 is MNHEY and CDR2 is SVGAGI. This CDR3 reads CASMAREGSYEQYF. The CDR3 nucleotides are TGTGCCAGCATGGCGCGGGAGGGATCCTACGAGCAGTACTTC.

The V call is TRBV21-1, the J call TRBJ2-7; the table's D call TRBD1 went unverified against the DNA. TRBV21-1 is a recognized pseudogene. CDR3 length: 14 residues. CDR3 sequence reads: CASSARQGSNEQYF. The DNA for the CDR3 is TGTGCCAGCAGCGCGAGACAGGGGTCAAACGAGCAGTACTTC.

A note on this clone: Other DNA sequences in this specimen translate into the identical CDR3. CDR3 nucleotides: TGCGCCAGCAGCTTGGAGCCTAGCGGGAGTACAGATACGCAGTATTTT. Amino acid sequence: CASSLEPSGSTDTQYF. The V and J genes are TRBV5-1 and TRBJ2-3; 10 bases fit TRBD2. The CDR3 extends over 16 amino acids. After removal of 0 bases from V and 3 bases from J, the junction contained 4 bases not matched to a gene. The germline V gene encodes CDR1 SGHRS and CDR2 YFSETQ.

This clone was detected once. Here the CDR3 DNA reads TGTGCCGGGACTAGAGGAGGGGCCGTCTCTAGTGGCTACACCTTC. Its protein product is CAGTRGGAVSSGYTF. The rearrangement joins TRBV30 to TRBJ1-2; possibly TRBD1 for D (5 bases). Between the trimmed V and J ends, which lost 8 bases and 7 bases, there was a span of 26 bases. The CDR3 consists of 15 residues. Germline CDR1 GTSNPN, CDR2 SVGIG (reference sequence).

The sample holds a few counts of this clone. The J gene is TRBJ2-1, the V gene TRBV10-2; maybe TRBD1 (6 bases). V lost 5 bases, J lost 3 bases, and 11 bases lay in between. This CDR3 spans 14 amino acids. CDR1 WSHSY and CDR2 SAAADI come from the germline V gene. CDR3 sequence: CASSLGALYNEQFF. Here the CDR3 DNA reads TGCGCCAGCAGTCTGGGGGCTCTCTACAATGAGCAGTTCTTC.